Below are 22 T cell receptor beta chains sequenced from a single sample in a study of blood T cell repertoires in COVID-19. Assay: immunoSEQ multiplex PCR; the TCRdb copy retains only in-frame clones and omits some. The sample yields 120,000 or so clones, around 86% seen once. The sample comprised peripheral blood. Every receptor here comes from a woman aged 80 or older with acute or convalescent COVID-19.

The V call is TRBV28, the J call TRBJ2-5; TRBD1 matches at 11 bases. Germline V lookup: CDR1 MDHEN, CDR2 SYDVKM. The length of the CDR3 is 13 residues. V lost 5 bases and J lost 9; bases outside the gene matches: 5. CDR3 sequence (DNA): TGTGCCAGCAGTATCCGGGACAGGGGGGCCCAGTACTTC. This codes for CASSIRDRGAQYF.

This chain joins TRBV6-5 and TRBJ1-2, with D unresolved. The CDR3 spans 13 residues. Germline V gene sequence: CDR1 MNHEY, CDR2 SVGAGI. V lost 7 bases and J lost 4, with 13 bases in between. The CDR3 bases are TGTGCCAGCACAGTCCGGGGTGGCTATGGCTACACCTTC. As protein: CASTVRGGYGYTF.

The gene calls are TRBV7-9 and TRBJ1-2; D unclear. Trimming removed 5 bases from V and 7 bases from J, with 8 bases in between. The CDR3 is 11 residues long. Germline CDR1 SEHNR, CDR2 FQNEAQ (reference sequence). This CDR3 is CASSHGGGYTF. DNA of the CDR3: TGTGCCAGCAGCCACGGAGGTGGCTACACCTTC.

The chain is built from TRBV4-3 and TRBJ1-1; D call uncertain. V dropped 3 bases and J dropped 0 bases, with 11 bases sitting between them. The CDR3 spans 15 residues. Germline-derived CDR1 and CDR2 are LGHNA and YSLEER. CDR3 region: CASSHGGGMNTEAFF. CDR3 sequence (DNA): TGCGCCAGCAGCCATGGCGGAGGAATGAACACTGAAGCTTTCTTT.

The rearrangement links TRBV2 to TRBJ1-2, with 9 positions matching TRBD1. V gave up 10 bases and J gave up 3 bases; unmatched junction bases: 6. The CDR3 length is 13 residues. Germline CDR1 SNHLY, CDR2 FYNNEI. The CDR3 loop is CATRTGEDYGYTF. The CDR3 bases are TGTGCCACCCGGACAGGGGAGGACTATGGCTACACCTTC.

This clone was seen a few times. The chain recombines TRBV7-6 with TRBJ1-1; TRBD1 might be the D (5 bases). Germline CDR1 reads SGHVS; CDR2 reads FNYEAQ. This CDR3 contains 14 residues. Trimming removed 6 bases from V and 8 bases from J, with 19 bases in between. The CDR3 DNA follows: TGTGCCAGCAGTCCTGGGGGAGGGTCTGTCGAAGCTTTCTTT. Amino acids: CASSPGGGSVEAFF.

In this sample, this clone turned up once. The chain carries TRBV10-3 and TRBJ1-2, with TRBD1 identical over 7 bases. The CDR3 loop spans 14 amino acids. V shed 4 bases and J 6 bases; nucleotides not matched to a gene: 8. Germline assignment: CDR1 ENHRY and CDR2 SYGVKD. The CDR3 nucleotides read TGTGCCATCAGTGCGCGACAGGGTGATGATGGCTACACCTTC. Residues: CAISARQGDDGYTF.

The V call is TRBV6-5, the J call TRBJ2-1, with 9 bases lining up with TRBD1. V lost 0 bases, J lost 7 bases, and 7 bases stayed unmatched. The CDR3 is 16 amino acids. Germline V CDR1 and CDR2: MNHEY, SVGAGI. The CDR3 spells CASSYSWTGVDNEQFF. CDR3 sequence (DNA): TGTGCCAGCAGTTACTCGTGGACAGGGGTGGATAATGAGCAGTTCTTC.

The rearrangement links TRBV6-2 or TRBV6-3 to TRBJ2-1; 8 bases match TRBD2. Trimming at V came to 0 bases and at J to 4 bases, leaving 8 bases not matched to a gene. The CDR3 is 17 amino acids. The germline CDR1 and CDR2 sequences are MNHEY and SVGEGT. The chain's CDR3 is CASSYSLSVAGYNEQFF. CDR3 DNA sequence: TGTGCCAGCAGTTACTCGTTGTCGGTAGCGGGGTACAATGAGCAGTTCTTC.

This sequence joins TRBV5-5 and TRBJ2-7; TRBD1 aligns across 7 bases. The junction had 10 bases not matched to a gene; V was cut back by 4 bases and J by 3 bases. The CDR3 is 15 amino acids. Germline CDR1 reads SGHKS; CDR2 reads YYEKEE (reference sequence). The CDR3 nucleotides are TGTGCCAGCAGCCGGGGACAGATCGGAGACTACGAGCAGTACGTC. It is translated as CASSRGQIGDYEQYV.

The chain carries TRBV9 and TRBJ2-3; D gene uncertain. V was trimmed by 0 bases and J by 6 bases, leaving 14 bases between them. Germline values: CDR1 SGDLS, CDR2 YYNGEE. This CDR3 contains 15 residues. This chain's CDR3 is CASSVGSSHTDTQYF. The CDR3 DNA sequence: TGTGCCAGCAGCGTAGGGTCTAGTCACACCGATACGCAGTATTTT.

The CDR3 DNA sequence: TGTGCCACCAGCCTCGGGACAGGGAGCAATCAGCCCCAGCATTTT. It encodes CATSLGTGSNQPQHF. This chain uses TRBV24-1 with TRBJ1-5; TRBD1 agrees at 9 bases. With V trimmed by 7 bases and J by 1 base, 4 bases remained unmatched. Germline lookup yields CDR1 KGHDR and CDR2 SFDVKD. This CDR3 comprises 15 residues.

A single count supports this clone. CDR3 DNA: TGTGCCAGCAGACAGCAATTGAACACTGAAGCTTTCTTT. Amino acids: CASRQQLNTEAFF. This sequence joins TRBV6-6 and TRBJ1-1, with D hard to call. This CDR3 region has 13 residues. The germline gives CDR1 MNHNY, CDR2 SVGAGI (reference sequence). V lost 6 bases and J lost 0, with 8 bases in between.

The V gene is TRBV2, the J gene TRBJ1-5; 9 nucleotides agree with TRBD1. The CDR3 totals 15 residues. Germline V CDR1 and CDR2: SNHLY, FYNNEI. The J segment lost 6 bases and the V segment lost 5 bases, leaving 8 bases of the junction unmatched. CDR3 residues: CASSMGQGPGQPQHF. The CDR3 DNA reads TGTGCCAGCAGTATGGGACAGGGACCGGGTCAGCCCCAGCATTTT.

V and J are TRBV2 and TRBJ1-3; possibly TRBD1 for D (6 bases). The germline V and J ends were trimmed by 8 bases and 0 bases, with 11 bases remaining between them. CDR3 length: 14 residues. Germline CDR1 and CDR2: SNHLY and FYNNEI. The CDR3 region is CASADRTSGNTIYF. The CDR3 nucleotides are TGTGCCAGCGCTGACAGGACCTCTGGAAACACCATATATTTT.

This clone has a handful of counts. The genes are TRBV2 and TRBJ1-5; the D gene is possibly TRBD1 (6 bases). Trimming cost V 6 bases and J 0 bases, with 12 bases left between them. This CDR3 contains 15 residues. Germline V lookup: CDR1 SNHLY, CDR2 FYNNEI. Here the CDR3 DNA reads TGTGCCAGCAGCCGGGACACCTATAGCAATCAGCCCCAGCATTTT. Amino acid sequence: CASSRDTYSNQPQHF.

V usage is TRBV7-9 and J usage is TRBJ2-1, with a weak D call TRBD1 (5 bases). V was cut by 1 base and J by 0 bases, with 7 bases left in between. CDR3 size: 15 residues. Germline V gene data show CDR1 as SEHNR and CDR2 as FQNEAQ (reference sequence). CDR3 sequence: CASSLDDSSYNEQFF. CDR3 coding DNA: TGTGCCAGCAGCTTAGATGACAGCTCCTACAATGAGCAGTTCTTC.

CDR3 region: CSVGQPGGNEQFF. The CDR3, as DNA: TGCAGCGTCGGACAGCCTGGGGGCAATGAGCAGTTCTTC. This rearrangement joins TRBV29-1 to TRBJ2-1, with a possible D match to TRBD1 (6 bases). The CDR3 covers 13 residues. V gave up 6 bases and J gave up 6 bases, with 15 bases separating them. Looked up from germline, CDR1 is SQVTM and CDR2 is ANQGSEA.

This sequence joins TRBV2 and TRBJ1-4, with 7 bases fitting TRBD1. Germline V gene data show CDR1 as SNHLY and CDR2 as FYNNEI. With V trimmed by 6 bases and J by 2 bases, 6 bases remained unmatched. The CDR3 sequence is 15 residues long. The CDR3 sequence: CASRVDRATNEKLFF. CDR3 coding DNA: TGTGCCAGCAGGGTAGACAGGGCTACTAATGAAAAACTGTTTTTT.

The chain joins TRBV12-3 or TRBV12-4 to TRBJ1-5; D is ambiguous. The ends were cut back, 7 bases at V and 0 bases at J, with 7 bases in the middle. The CDR3 totals 13 residues. The CDR3 protein is CASTLNSNQPQHF. The CDR3 DNA sequence: TGTGCCAGCACCCTAAATAGCAATCAGCCCCAGCATTTT.

In regard to this clone: Other DNA variants within this sample encode the same CDR3. The rearrangement links TRBV7-2 to TRBJ1-1, with D tentatively TRBD1 (5 bases). Germline CDR1 SGHTA, CDR2 FQGNSA. The CDR3 length is 14 residues. The ends were cut back, 2 bases at V and 4 bases at J, with 11 bases in the middle. In DNA, the CDR3 is TGTGCCAGCAGCTTAAAGGGTAGGGGCACTGAAGCTTTCTTT. This translates into CASSLKGRGTEAFF.

The chain combines TRBV2 with TRBJ1-3, with 7 positions matching TRBD1. This CDR3 has 15 amino acids. V dropped 6 bases and J dropped 2; count of bases not matched to a gene: 7. The V gene's germline CDR1 is SNHLY and CDR2 FYNNEI. Here the CDR3 reads CASRNDREAGNTIYF. CDR3 coding DNA: TGTGCCAGCAGAAACGACAGGGAGGCTGGAAACACCATATATTTT.